This passage covers 13 T cell receptor beta chains from one sample sequenced in a study of response to subunit inactivated influenza vaccine. MiXCR, applied by TCRdb to the RT-PCR reads, yields one record per CDR3 protein. Here the sample spans fewer than 650,000 distinct CDR3 sequences, 10% to 15% being singletons. The sample consisted of PBMCs from blood, taken 40 to 50 days after vaccination. Every receptor here comes from a man aged 45-60 years who received an inactivated influenza vaccine.

The gene calls are TRBV28 and TRBJ2-2; 8 nucleotides align to TRBD1. The CDR3 covers 15 residues. Per the germline V gene, CDR1 is MDHEN and CDR2 is SYDVKM. Trimming at V came to 3 bases and at J to 0 bases, leaving 0 bases not matched to a gene. CDR3 region: CASSLTGANTGELFF. The CDR3 DNA reads as TGTGCCAGCAGTTTGACAGGGGCGAACACCGGGGAGCTGTTTTTT.

The chain joins TRBV9 to TRBJ1-4; no firm D call. The CDR3 is made up of 14 amino acids. Trimming removed 4 bases from V and 8 bases from J, with 15 bases in between. The germline CDR1 and CDR2 sequences are SGDLS and YYNGEE. The chain's CDR3 is CASSKTSFPEKLFF. The CDR3 nucleotides are TGTGCCAGCAGCAAAACGTCTTTTCCGGAAAAACTGTTTTTT. Looking up the rest from reference TRBV9 and TRBJ1-4 gives the full variable domain: DSGVTQTPKHLITATGQRVTLRCSPRSGDLSVYWYQQSLDQGLQFLIQYYNGEERAKGNILERFSAQQFPDLHSELNLSSLELGDSALYFCASSKTSFPEKLFFGSGTQLSVL.

The V and J genes are TRBV11-2 and TRBJ2-1, with 13 nucleotides matching TRBD2. Germline V lookup: CDR1 SGHAT, CDR2 FQNNGV. The CDR3 length is 18 residues. Trimming removed 4 bases from V and 9 bases from J; junction bases left unmatched: 15. Here the CDR3 reads CASSSPRTSGGPQPEQFF. Written as DNA, the CDR3 is TGTGCCAGCAGCTCGCCTAGGACTAGCGGGGGCCCACAGCCTGAGCAGTTCTTC.

Note on this clonotype: One end of the junction does not line up with germline, which may come from a read error. The chain recombines TRBV7-2 with TRBJ2-7; TRBD2 is a possible D gene (6 bases). Germline V lookup: CDR1 SGHTA, CDR2 FQGNSA. The CDR3 spans 14 residues. In nucleotides, the CDR3 is TGTGCCAGCAGCTTTAGGCGGGGTCCCTACGAGCAGCACTTC. Protein sequence: CASSFRRGPYEQHF.

V gene TRBV6-2 or TRBV6-3 combines with J gene TRBJ2-3; D could derive from TRBD1 or TRBD2 (5 bases each). The V end was cut by 6 bases, the J end by 6 bases, with 22 bases between. CDR3 length equals 16 residues. Germline CDR1 MNHEY, CDR2 SVGEGT. The CDR3 reads CASSRATVDWGDTQYF. Here the CDR3 DNA reads TGTGCCAGCAGCCGAGCAACGGTGGATTGGGGGGATACGCAGTATTTT.

The chain carries TRBV27 and TRBJ2-2; 7 bases align to TRBD2. The germline V gene has CDR1 MNHEY and CDR2 SMNVEV (reference sequence). The CDR3 consists of 17 residues. Losses at the gene ends were 5 bases for V and 5 bases for J; bases not matched to a gene: 14. This chain's CDR3 is CASSALLAQRVTGELFF. The CDR3 DNA follows: TGTGCCAGCAGTGCATTACTAGCGCAGAGGGTAACCGGGGAGCTGTTTTTT.

This clonotype was detected a few times. V and J are TRBV24-1 and TRBJ2-3, with 10 bases identical to TRBD1. V dropped 5 bases and J dropped 1; count of bases not matched to a gene: 11. CDR1 is KGHDR, CDR2 SFDVKD, per germline. The CDR3 totals 18 residues. The CDR3 DNA reads as TGTGCCACCAGTGCCCCCCCGGGACAGGGGAGTGGCACAGATACGCAGTATTTT. Translation: CATSAPPGQGSGTDTQYF.

The CDR3 reads CASRLLAEHYEQYF. The DNA for the CDR3 is TGTGCCAGCAGATTACTAGCGGAGCACTACGAGCAGTACTTC. V gene TRBV6-5 combines with J gene TRBJ2-7, with 8 bases lining up with TRBD2. CDR3 length: 14 amino acids. V shed 6 bases, J shed 3 bases, and the junction held 7 bases outside the gene matches. CDR1 and CDR2 (germline): MNHEY, SVGAGI.

The genes are TRBV5-1 and TRBJ1-2; D gene unclear. The V and J ends lost 4 bases and 9 bases respectively, with 13 bases between them. The CDR3 is made up of 12 amino acids. From germline, CDR1 is SGHRS and CDR2 YFSETQ. This CDR3 reads CASSPDLRSYTF. The CDR3 DNA sequence: TGCGCCAGCAGCCCCGACCTGAGGAGCTACACCTTC.

This clonotype was picked up many times. This chain uses TRBV20-1 with TRBJ1-1, with a weak D call TRBD1 (6 bases). This CDR3 spans 13 amino acids. V was shortened by 0 bases and J by 6 bases, with 11 bases between the two germline ends. Germline values: CDR1 DFQATT, CDR2 SNEGSKA (reference sequence). Here the CDR3 DNA reads TGCAGTGCTAGAGATGGGGACAAAGCTGAAGCTTTCTTT. It translates to CSARDGDKAEAFF.

This clonotype was observed many times. This chain uses TRBV5-1 with TRBJ2-5, with 7 bases aligning to TRBD2. Germline V lookup: CDR1 SGHRS, CDR2 YFSETQ. This CDR3 comprises 16 residues. V trimming: 1 base; J trimming: 5 bases; junction bases outside the gene matches: 11. CDR3: CASSLWRGPGGETQYF. The DNA of the CDR3 is TGCGCCAGCAGCTTGTGGAGAGGTCCGGGAGGCGAGACCCAGTACTTC.

This clonotype was found many times. This sequence joins TRBV20-1 and TRBJ2-7; maybe TRBD2 (6 bases). V dropped 4 bases and J dropped 0 bases, with 22 bases sitting between them. CDR3 length equals 17 residues. Germline V gene sequence: CDR1 DFQATT, CDR2 SNEGSKA (reference sequence). The CDR3 sequence is CSAKVAYFGSDSYEQYF. The CDR3 bases are TGCAGTGCTAAGGTTGCTTATTTCGGGAGTGACTCCTACGAGCAGTACTTC.

This clonotype was counted only a few times. The chain is built from TRBV4-2 and TRBJ2-3; the match to TRBD2 covers 10 bases. The trim removed 3 bases at V and 1 base at J, leaving 1 base unmatched. The CDR3 has 15 residues. Germline V CDR1 and CDR2: LGHNA, YNFKEQ. CDR3 nucleotide sequence: TGTGCCAGCAGCCATGGGACTAGCGGCACAGATACGCAGTATTTT. Translation gives CASSHGTSGTDTQYF.